This T cell receptor beta chain stems from a study of control samples from healthy donors and cancer patients. Germline-derived CDR1 and CDR2 are MNHEY and SVGAGI. Trimming took off 6 bases at V and 6 bases at J, with 17 bases between the two ends. The length of the CDR3 is 14 residues. This table comes from immunoSEQ multiplex PCR, and its TCRdb copy is limited to in-frame clones, with some not included. In the table there are 95,000 to 130,000 clones, approximately 93% of which are singletons. This clone was detected once. The TCR sequence derives from a man aged 30-40 years in good health. The sample comprised blood. This sequence joins TRBV6-5 and TRBJ1-2, with D maybe TRBD1 (6 bases). CDR3 coding DNA: TGTGCCAGCAGGCGCCTCGGGGGCCCAGATGGCTACACCTTC. The encoded protein is CASRRLGGPDGYTF.